Below, 6 T cell receptor beta chains from the same sample are listed, as sequenced in a study of OX40 agonist ivuxolimab in advanced cancers. The assay was immunoSEQ multiplex PCR, and TCRdb's table has in-frame clones only and misses some. Of 60,000 to 70,000 clones listed, 75% to 90% are singletons. The sample consisted of CD4+ or CD8+ T cells sorted from blood, taken in a trial of the OX40 agonist ivuxolimab. These TCRs come from an adult with an advanced solid tumor such as melanoma, head and neck, liver or kidney cancer.

This chain links TRBV5-6 with TRBJ1-6; tentatively, D is TRBD1 (5 bases). CDR1 SGHDT and CDR2 YYEEEE come from the germline V gene. Trimming pared 0 bases from V and 8 bases from J, leaving 15 bases between. The CDR3 contains 16 residues. The CDR3, as DNA: TGTGCCAGCAGCTTGGTGGGGCGCCAGGATTATTCACCCCTCCACTTT. It specifies CASSLVGRQDYSPLHF.

V usage is TRBV7-9 and J usage is TRBJ1-1; 7 bases agree with TRBD1. The V gene end was trimmed by 5 bases and the J gene end by 1 base; junction bases not matched to a gene: 4. The CDR3 loop spans 14 amino acids. Germline V CDR1 and CDR2: SEHNR, FQNEAQ (reference sequence). The CDR3 bases are TGTGCCAGCAGCCCGGGGACAGCGAACACTGAAGCTTTCTTT. It yields the protein CASSPGTANTEAFF.

This clone showed up just once. This chain connects TRBV5-1 to TRBJ2-1; D remains ambiguous. V shed 6 bases and J shed 2 bases, with 15 bases lying between them. Germline V gives CDR1 SGHRS, CDR2 YFSETQ. The CDR3 consists of 15 residues. As DNA, the CDR3 is TGCGCCAGCATCCTGGTGGGCGGTACCTACAATGAGCAGTTCTTC. Amino acids: CASILVGGTYNEQFF.

This rearrangement joins TRBV10-1 to TRBJ1-6; 11 bases fit TRBD1. The CDR3 spans 13 residues. J lost 10 bases, V lost 10 bases, and 6 bases had no gene match. CDR1 is WNHNN and CDR2 is SYGVQD in the germline V gene (reference sequence). The CDR3: CAKGQGARSPLHF. The CDR3 region has the DNA TGCGCCAAAGGACAGGGGGCTCGGTCACCCCTCCACTTT.

As concerns this clone: This sample includes further DNA sequences coding for the same CDR3. The chain is built from TRBV15 and TRBJ1-4, with unresolved D. V was shortened by 0 bases and J by 6 bases, with 11 bases between the two germline ends. The germline CDR1 and CDR2 sequences are LNHNV and YYDKDF (reference sequence). This CDR3 contains 15 residues. CDR3 DNA: TGTGCCACCAGCAGAGACGGGCAGGCGTATGAAAAACTGTTTTTT. Its translation: CATSRDGQAYEKLFF.

The chain links TRBV7-6 to TRBJ2-1; TRBD2 agrees at 10 bases. The trim removed 2 bases at V and 9 bases at J, leaving 4 bases unmatched. This CDR3 spans 14 amino acids. From germline, CDR1 is SGHVS and CDR2 FNYEAQ. DNA of the CDR3: TGTGCCAGCAGCTTAAGCGGGAGGGGGGGTGAGCAGTTCTTC. Amino acids: CASSLSGRGGEQFF.